A selection of T cell receptor beta chains follows, all from one sample in a study of blood T cells in healthy people across ages. TCRdb re-derived calls from the 5' RACE reads in MiXCR, one entry per CDR3 protein. The profile covers some 760,000 distinct CDR3 sequences, with 20% to 25% appearing a single time and under 9.5% taken by the ten largest. The sample was also reused in another study, on T cells of mothers and their children.

The sample taken for sequencing was blood. The receptors derive from a boy between 10 and 17 years old in good health. Both conserved end residues are part of each CDR3. D genes are given only for firm matches. Size is omitted from some rows. Given values are once, few, many or a class for expanded clones.

>TRBJ1-2|TRBD1|few|TRBV4-1
TGCGCCAGCAGCCAAACGACAGGGGGCGCATATGGCTACACCTTC
CASSQTTGGAYGYTF
>TRBJ2-7|.|few|TRBV20-1
TGCAGTGCTACCGACGGGAACTCCTACGAGCAGTACTTC
CSATDGNSYEQYF
>TRBJ2-5|TRBD2|.|TRBV4-2
TGTGCCAGCAGCCATCTAGCGGGGGCGGAGGAGCAGTACTTC
CASSHLAGAEEQYF
>TRBJ2-7|.|few|TRBV19
TGTGCCAGTAGTAATTCGAGAGAGCAGTACTTC
CASSNSREQYF
>TRBJ1-4|.|.|TRBV5-1
TGCGCCAGCAGCTTTGACTTCTCCCGGGAAAATGAAAAACTGTTTTTT
CASSFDFSRENEKLFF
>TRBJ2-1|TRBD2|.|TRBV29-1
TGCAGCGTTGAAGAGCGGGAGCGGGAGTACAATGAGCAGTTCTTC
CSVEEREREYNEQFF
>TRBJ2-2|TRBD1|.|TRBV14
TGTGCCAGCAGCCCCCGGGACAGGGGGTGGACCGGGGAGCTGTTTTTT
CASSPRDRGWTGELFF
>TRBJ2-3|.|few|TRBV29-1
TGCAGCGTTGTGGGGTTCACAGATACGCAGTATTTT
CSVVGFTDTQYF
>TRBJ2-5|.|.|TRBV9
TGTGCCAGCAGCCCAGGGGGGGGACCGACGGAGACCCAGTACTTC
CASSPGGGPTETQYF
>TRBJ2-5|.|few|TRBV11-2
TGTGCCAGCAGCCACTTGCAGGGTGGAGAGACCCAGTACTTC
CASSHLQGGETQYF
>TRBJ2-7|.|few|TRBV20-1
TGCAGTGCTAGAGTGGACAATTTCGAGCAGTACTTC
CSARVDNFEQYF
>TRBJ2-2|.|.|TRBV27
TGTGCCAGCAGTTTAGGCCTGCTCACCGGGGAGCTGTTTTTT
CASSLGLLTGELFF
>TRBJ2-3|TRBD2|.|TRBV7-9
TGTGCCAGCACCCTGGGGGCTAGCGGGAGGGCCAGGGCAGGTACGCAGTATTTT
CASTLGASGRARAGTQYF
>TRBJ1-6|.|once|TRBV20-1
TGCAGTGCTCTCGGCAGGGTAGATTCACCCCTCCACTTT
CSALGRVDSPLHF
>TRBJ2-1|.|.|TRBV14
TGTGCCAGCAGCCAAGAGAGGGAGCAGTTCTTC
CASSQEREQFF
>TRBJ2-2|.|few|TRBV6-5
TGTGCCAGCAGTTACCGAGGGGTGAGCGGGGAGCTGTTTTTT
CASSYRGVSGELFF
>TRBJ1-3|.|.|TRBV7-9
TGTGCCAGCAGCTTACCGGGATATGGAAGAAACACCATATATTTT
CASSLPGYGRNTIYF
>TRBJ2-5|TRBD1|few|TRBV5-1
TGCGCCAGCAGCTTTTTCAGGGGGCCGCCCCGGCAGACCCAGTACTTC
CASSFFRGPPRQTQYF
>TRBJ2-7|.|few|TRBV7-2
TGTGCCAGCAGCTTAGTTGTAGGGGACGAGCAGTACTTC
CASSLVVGDEQYF
>TRBJ2-1|TRBD2|few|TRBV29-1
TGCAGCGTGGCCAGTCTAGCGGAGGTGTACAATGAGCAGTTCTTC
CSVASLAEVYNEQFF
>TRBJ2-7|TRBD1|few|TRBV29-1
TGCAGCGTGGGACAGGGGAGTACCTACGAGCAGTACTTC
CSVGQGSTYEQYF
>TRBJ2-7|.|.|TRBV4-3
TGCGCCAGCAGCCAAGATAGTGACATCCTCGGCGAGCAGTACTTC
CASSQDSDILGEQYF
>TRBJ2-3|.|few|TRBV7-8
TGTGCCAGCAGCTCCTTCACGGGGGCGGGGGAATCTACAGATACGCAGTATTTT
CASSSFTGAGESTDTQYF
>TRBJ2-3|TRBD2|few|TRBV12-3/TRBV12-4
TGCGCCAGCAGTGGGGGACTAGCGGGGGACGATACGCAGTATTTT
CASSGGLAGDDTQYF
>TRBJ2-7|TRBD1|few|TRBV6-5
TGTGCCAGCAGGAGCGGACAGGGGGCCCCCTACGAGCAGTACTTC
CASRSGQGAPYEQYF
>TRBJ1-3|.|few|TRBV15
TGTGCCACCAGCAGAACGCAGGGATCCGGAAACACCATATATTTT
CATSRTQGSGNTIYF
>TRBJ2-3|.|.|TRBV9
TGTGCCAGCAGCAGTGGGGGAGCAACGCAGTATTTT
CASSSGGATQYF
>TRBJ2-4|TRBD2|.|TRBV11-2
TGTGCCAGCAGCCCAGGGACTAGCGGGAATGGAGACATTCAGTACTTC
CASSPGTSGNGDIQYF
>TRBJ2-1|.|once|TRBV6-5
TGTGCCAGCAGTTATCGGGAGAGGTACAATGAGCAGTTCTTC
CASSYRERYNEQFF
>TRBJ1-3|.|many|TRBV11-2
TGTGCCAGCAGCGCGACAGGAAACACCATATATTTT
CASSATGNTIYF
>TRBJ2-7|.|.|TRBV5-1
TGCGCCAGCAGCTTGGTGGGGGGGCCAAGGGAGCAGTACTTC
CASSLVGGPREQYF
>TRBJ2-3|.|.|TRBV12-5
TGTGCTAGTGGTTTCCCAGGGCCAGATACGCAGTATTTT
CASGFPGPDTQYF
>TRBJ2-5|.|.|TRBV24-1
TGTGCCACCAGTGATCCCCACGGGTTTGAGACCCAGTACTTC
CATSDPHGFETQYF
>TRBJ2-3|.|.|TRBV4-3
TGCGCCAGCAGCCAAGATATCGGCAGCCCAGATACGCAGTATTTT
CASSQDIGSPDTQYF
>TRBJ2-5|.|few|TRBV11-2
TGTGCCAGCAGCTTAGGTTGGGGCGTTCAAGAGACCCAGTACTTC
CASSLGWGVQETQYF
>TRBJ2-7|TRBD2|.|TRBV28
TGTGCCAGCAGTTTTTGGGGGGGGAGCTCCTACGAGCAGTACTTC
CASSFWGGSSYEQYF
>TRBJ2-7|.|.|TRBV7-9
TGTGCCAGCAGCTTATTCGGGCAGGGATCGTACGAGCAGTACTTC
CASSLFGQGSYEQYF
>TRBJ2-1|TRBD1|.|TRBV25-1
TGTGCCAGCAGTGGGCAACAGGGGGCACTACCCAATGAGCAGTTCTTC
CASSGQQGALPNEQFF
>TRBJ2-5|.|many|TRBV6-5
TGTGCCAGCAGCAATGGGGAGACCCAGTACTTC
CASSNGETQYF
>TRBJ1-2|.|few|TRBV7-2
TGTGCCAGCAGAGATTTTTGGGGGACGGGGGGCTACACCTTC
CASRDFWGTGGYTF
>TRBJ2-7|.|.|TRBV9
TGTGCCAGCAGCGTAGCTAGCGACGGGAACTACGAGCAGTACTTC
CASSVASDGNYEQYF
>TRBJ2-5|TRBD1|few|TRBV6-5
TGTGCCAGCAGTACCGGGACAGCAGAGACCCAGTACTTC
CASSTGTAETQYF
>TRBJ2-5|.|.|TRBV5-1
TGCGCCAGCAGCCTCGCCGACACCCAAGGGGGAGAGACCCAGTACTTC
CASSLADTQGGETQYF
>TRBJ2-7|TRBD2|few|TRBV5-1
TGCGCCAGCAGCTTGGCCCCAGCGGGGGCCTACGAGCAGTACTTC
CASSLAPAGAYEQYF
>TRBJ2-1|.|many|TRBV28
TGTGCCAGCAGTTTCCGGGGGGCGAGCTCCTACAATGAGCAGTTCTTC
CASSFRGASSYNEQFF
>TRBJ2-2|.|.|TRBV7-9
TGTGCCAGCAGCCCTGACAGAACTAACACCGGGGAGCTGTTTTTT
CASSPDRTNTGELFF
>TRBJ1-4|TRBD1|.|TRBV5-1
TGCGCCAGCAGCCCGCAACAGGGGATCGGAGAAAAACTGTTTTTT
CASSPQQGIGEKLFF